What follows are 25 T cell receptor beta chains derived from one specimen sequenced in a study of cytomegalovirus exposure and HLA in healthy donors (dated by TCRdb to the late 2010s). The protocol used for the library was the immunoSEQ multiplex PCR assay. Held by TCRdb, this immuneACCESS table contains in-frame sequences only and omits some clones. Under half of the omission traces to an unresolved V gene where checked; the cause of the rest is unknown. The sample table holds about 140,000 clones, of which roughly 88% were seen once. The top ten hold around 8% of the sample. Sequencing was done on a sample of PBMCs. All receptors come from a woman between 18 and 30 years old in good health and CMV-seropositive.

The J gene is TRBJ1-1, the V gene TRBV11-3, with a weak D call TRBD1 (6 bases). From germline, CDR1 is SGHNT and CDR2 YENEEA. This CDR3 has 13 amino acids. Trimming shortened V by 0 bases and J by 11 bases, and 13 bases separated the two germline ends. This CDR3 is CASSLESTGTAFF. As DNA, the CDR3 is TGTGCCAGCAGCTTAGAATCGACAGGTACGGCTTTCTTT.

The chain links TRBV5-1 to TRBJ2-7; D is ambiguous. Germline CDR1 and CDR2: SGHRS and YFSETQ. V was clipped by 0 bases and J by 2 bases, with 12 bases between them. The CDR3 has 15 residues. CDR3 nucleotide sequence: TGCGCCAGCAGCTTGGAGCGTCTGTCCCCCTACGAGCAGTACTTC. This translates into CASSLERLSPYEQYF.

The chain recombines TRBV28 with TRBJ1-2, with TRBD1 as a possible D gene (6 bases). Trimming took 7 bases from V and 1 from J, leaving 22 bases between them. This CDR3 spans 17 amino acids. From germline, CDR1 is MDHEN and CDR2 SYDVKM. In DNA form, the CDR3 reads TGTGCCAGCAAACCCCTTCCGGGGGGCGCCCTTAACTATGGCTACACCTTC. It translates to CASKPLPGGALNYGYTF.

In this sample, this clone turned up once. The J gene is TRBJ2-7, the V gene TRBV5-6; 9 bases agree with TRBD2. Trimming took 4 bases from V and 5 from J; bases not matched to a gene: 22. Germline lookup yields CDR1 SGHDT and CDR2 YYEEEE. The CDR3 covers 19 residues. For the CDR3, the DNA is TGTGCCAGCAGCCCAGAAACTCAAATTATAGCGGGAGTCGACCACGAGCAGTACTTC. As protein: CASSPETQIIAGVDHEQYF.

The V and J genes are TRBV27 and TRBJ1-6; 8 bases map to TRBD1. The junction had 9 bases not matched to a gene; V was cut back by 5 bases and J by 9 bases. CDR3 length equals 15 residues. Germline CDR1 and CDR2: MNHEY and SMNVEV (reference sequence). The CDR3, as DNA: TGTGCCAGCAGTAGGCCCGGACAGGGTAGTTCACCCCTCCACTTT. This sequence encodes CASSRPGQGSSPLHF.

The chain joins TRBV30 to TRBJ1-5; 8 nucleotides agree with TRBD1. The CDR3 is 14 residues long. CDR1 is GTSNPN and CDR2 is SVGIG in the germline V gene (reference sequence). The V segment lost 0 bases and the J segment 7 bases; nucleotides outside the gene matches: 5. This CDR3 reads CAWSVRTGLQPQHF. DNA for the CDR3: TGTGCCTGGAGTGTAAGGACAGGGCTGCAGCCCCAGCATTTT.

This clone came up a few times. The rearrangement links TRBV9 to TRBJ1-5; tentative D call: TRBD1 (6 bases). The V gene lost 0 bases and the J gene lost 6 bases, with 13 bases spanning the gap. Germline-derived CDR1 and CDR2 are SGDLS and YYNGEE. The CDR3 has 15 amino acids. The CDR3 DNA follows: TGTGCCAGCAGCGTAGGGCAGGGGAGTAGTCAGCCCCAGCATTTT. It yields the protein CASSVGQGSSQPQHF.

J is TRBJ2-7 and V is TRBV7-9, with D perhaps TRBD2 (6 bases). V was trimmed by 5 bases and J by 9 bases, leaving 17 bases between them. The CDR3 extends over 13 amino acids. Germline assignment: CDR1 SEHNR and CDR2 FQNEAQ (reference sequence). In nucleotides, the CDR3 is TGTGCCAGCAGCCAAATGGGCGGGGCACCGCAGTACTTC. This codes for CASSQMGGAPQYF.

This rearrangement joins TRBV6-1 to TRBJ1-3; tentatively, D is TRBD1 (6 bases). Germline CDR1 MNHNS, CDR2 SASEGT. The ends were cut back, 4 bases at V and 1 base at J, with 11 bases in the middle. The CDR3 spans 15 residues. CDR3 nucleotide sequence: TGTGCCAGCAGTGTTCACAGGGTTTCTGGAAACACCATATATTTT. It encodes CASSVHRVSGNTIYF.

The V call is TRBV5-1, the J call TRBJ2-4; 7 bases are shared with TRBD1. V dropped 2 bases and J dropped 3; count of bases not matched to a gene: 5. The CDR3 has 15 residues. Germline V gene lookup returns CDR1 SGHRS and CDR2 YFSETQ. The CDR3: CASSLQGNYKNIQYF. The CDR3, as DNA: TGCGCCAGCAGCTTACAGGGGAATTACAAAAACATTCAGTACTTC.

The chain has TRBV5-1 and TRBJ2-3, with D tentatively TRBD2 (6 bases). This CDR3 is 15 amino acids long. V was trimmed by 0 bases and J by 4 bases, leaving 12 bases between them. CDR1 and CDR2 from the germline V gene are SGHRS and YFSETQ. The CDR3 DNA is TGCGCCAGCAGCTTGGCCGGGGGAAGAGCAGATACGCAGTATTTT. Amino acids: CASSLAGGRADTQYF.

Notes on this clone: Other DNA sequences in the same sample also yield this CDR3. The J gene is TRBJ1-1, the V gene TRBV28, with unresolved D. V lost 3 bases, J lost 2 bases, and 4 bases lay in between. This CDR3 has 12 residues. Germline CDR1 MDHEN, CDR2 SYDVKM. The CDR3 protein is CASSFSNTEAFF. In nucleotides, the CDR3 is TGTGCCAGCAGTTTTAGTAACACTGAAGCTTTCTTT.

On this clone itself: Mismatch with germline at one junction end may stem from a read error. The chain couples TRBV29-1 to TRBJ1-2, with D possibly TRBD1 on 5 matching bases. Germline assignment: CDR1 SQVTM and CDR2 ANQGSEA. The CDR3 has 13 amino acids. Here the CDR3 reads CSVENRRRGATHF. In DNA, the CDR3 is TGCAGCGTTGAAAACCGAAGACGCGGGGCCACACACTTC.

In nucleotides, the CDR3 is TGTGCCAGCACCATAGGGACAGGGCAAGGCTACACCTTC. Its translation: CASTIGTGQGYTF. The V and J genes are TRBV6-1 and TRBJ1-2, with 9 bases that match TRBD1. V was clipped by 7 bases and J by 8 bases; unmatched bases: 8. This CDR3 comprises 13 residues. Germline V gives CDR1 MNHNS, CDR2 SASEGT.

Written as DNA, the CDR3 is TGCAGGGTGACAGCCTCCTACAATGAGCAGTTCTTC. It specifies CRVTASYNEQFF. The rearrangement joins TRBV29-1 to TRBJ2-1; possibly TRBD1 for D (5 bases). Germline V CDR1 and CDR2: SQVTM, ANQGSEA. The CDR3 spans 12 residues.

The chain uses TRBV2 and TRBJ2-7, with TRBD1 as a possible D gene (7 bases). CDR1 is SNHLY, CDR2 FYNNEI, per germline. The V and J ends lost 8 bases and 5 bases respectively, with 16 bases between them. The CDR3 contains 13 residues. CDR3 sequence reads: CASGTQTGNEQYF. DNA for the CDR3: TGTGCCAGCGGGACTCAGACAGGGAACGAGCAGTACTTC.

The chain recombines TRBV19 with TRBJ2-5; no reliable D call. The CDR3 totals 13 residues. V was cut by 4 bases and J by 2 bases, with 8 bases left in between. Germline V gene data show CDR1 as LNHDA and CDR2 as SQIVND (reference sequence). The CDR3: CASSRRTQETQYF. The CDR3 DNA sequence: TGTGCCAGTAGTAGGAGAACTCAAGAGACCCAGTACTTC.

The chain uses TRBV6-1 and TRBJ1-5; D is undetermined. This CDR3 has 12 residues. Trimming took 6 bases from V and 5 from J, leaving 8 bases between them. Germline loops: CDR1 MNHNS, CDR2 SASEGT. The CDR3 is CASSLGDQPQHF. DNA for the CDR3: TGTGCCAGCAGCCTGGGAGATCAGCCCCAGCATTTT.

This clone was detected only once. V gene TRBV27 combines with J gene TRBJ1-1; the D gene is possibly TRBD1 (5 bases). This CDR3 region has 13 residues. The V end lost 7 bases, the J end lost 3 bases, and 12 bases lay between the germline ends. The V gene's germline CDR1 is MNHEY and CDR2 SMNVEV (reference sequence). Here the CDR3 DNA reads TGTGCCAGCACTGCAGGGCTGTACACTGAAGCTTTCTTT. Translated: CASTAGLYTEAFF.

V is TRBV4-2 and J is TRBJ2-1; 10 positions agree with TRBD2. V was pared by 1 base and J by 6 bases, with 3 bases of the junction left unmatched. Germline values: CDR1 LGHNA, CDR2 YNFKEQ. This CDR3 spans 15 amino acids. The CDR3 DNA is TGTGCCAGCAGCCAAGTGTCTAGCGGGGGCAATGAGCAGTTCTTC. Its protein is CASSQVSSGGNEQFF.

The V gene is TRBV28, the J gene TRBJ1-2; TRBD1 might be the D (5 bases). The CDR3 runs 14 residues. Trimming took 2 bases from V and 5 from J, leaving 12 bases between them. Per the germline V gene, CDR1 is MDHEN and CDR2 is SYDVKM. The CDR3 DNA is TGTGCCAGCAGTTTAGGGGCAGCTTTATATGGCTACACCTTC. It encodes CASSLGAALYGYTF.

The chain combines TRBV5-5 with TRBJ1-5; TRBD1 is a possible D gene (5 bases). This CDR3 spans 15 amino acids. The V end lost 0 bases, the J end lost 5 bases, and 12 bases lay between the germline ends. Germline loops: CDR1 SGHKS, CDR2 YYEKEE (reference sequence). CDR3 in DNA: TGTGCCAGCAGCTTGGTTGGGGGGGAGGATCAGCCCCAGCATTTT. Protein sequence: CASSLVGGEDQPQHF.

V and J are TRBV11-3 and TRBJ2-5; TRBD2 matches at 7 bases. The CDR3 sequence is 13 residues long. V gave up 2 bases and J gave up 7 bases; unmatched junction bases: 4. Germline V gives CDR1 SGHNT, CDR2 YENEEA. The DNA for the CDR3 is TGTGCCAGCAGCTTAACAAGGGAGGGGACCCAGTACTTC. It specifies CASSLTREGTQYF.

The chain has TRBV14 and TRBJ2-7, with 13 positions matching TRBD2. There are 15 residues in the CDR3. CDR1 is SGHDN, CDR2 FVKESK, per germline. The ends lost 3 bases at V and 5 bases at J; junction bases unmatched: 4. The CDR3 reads CASSQTSGGPDEQYF. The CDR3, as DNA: TGTGCCAGCAGCCAGACTAGCGGGGGGCCCGACGAGCAGTACTTC.

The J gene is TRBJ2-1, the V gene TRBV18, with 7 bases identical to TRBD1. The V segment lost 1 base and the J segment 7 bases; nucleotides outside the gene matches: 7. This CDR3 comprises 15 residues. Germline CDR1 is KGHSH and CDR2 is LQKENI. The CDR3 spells CASSPLRGGENEQFF. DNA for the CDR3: TGTGCCAGCTCACCACTCCGAGGGGGCGAGAATGAGCAGTTCTTC.